The clone carrying this T cell receptor (delta chain) is medium-sized in the sample. Since a far larger clone is one base different, this is likely a read error. This record comes from a study of gamma-delta T cells after stem cell transplantation. Germline CDR1 is GEAIGNYY and CDR2 is EKD. The CDR3 length is 13 residues. V lost 7 bases and J 2 bases, leaving 13 bases between the germline ends. TCRdb made new clone calls on the RT-PCR reads using CATT. The table lists fewer than 1,500 delta-chain clones, under 2% of them singletons. This TCR was sampled from a human donor. It is not recorded whose cells these are; they may come from a transplant donor. This sequence joins TRDV2 and TRDJ1; tentatively, D is TRDD3 (6 bases). The sample taken for sequencing was gamma-delta T cells. CDR3 sequence reads: CACSRIQTDKLIF. As DNA, the CDR3 is TGTGCCTGCTCTCGGATACAGACCGATAAACTCATCTTT.